These T cell receptor beta chains were read from a single sample in a study of CD8+ T cells in alopecia areata. Measured with immunoSEQ multiplex PCR; TCRdb has only the in-frame clones, and not every one. The table shows 200,000 to 250,000 clones, with about two fifths occurring only once. The sequencing used CD4+ T cells sorted from blood, collected between weeks 30 and 35, from a patient treated with tofacitinib. All receptors derive from a human donor with alopecia areata. Each CDR3 is given with its conserved first and last residue. D genes are given only for firm matches. Not all rows give a size; the values are once, few, many and, for expanded clones, a class.

>TRBD2|16|-|TRBJ2-3|TRBV7-9
CASSSRTSDYTDTQYF
TGTGCCAGCAGCTCACGGACTAGCGACTACACAGATACGCAGTATTTT
>-|12|few|TRBJ2-7|TRBV7-9
CASSSSSYEQYF
TGTGCCAGCAGCTCGAGCTCCTACGAGCAGTACTTC
>-|15|-|TRBJ1-1|TRBV6-4
CASSDPGTRRLEAFF
TGTGCCAGCAGTGACCCGGGTACCCGCCGACTAGAAGCTTTCTTT
>TRBD1|17|-|TRBJ2-4|TRBV5-1
CASSLLAGGGGKNIQYF
TGCGCCAGCAGCTTGTTAGCAGGGGGCGGCGGCAAAAACATTCAGTACTTC
>TRBD2|14|few|TRBJ2-3|TRBV7-2
CASRTGGAQDTQYF
TGTGCCAGCAGGACGGGGGGGGCCCAAGATACGCAGTATTTT
>-|11|-|TRBJ1-1|TRBV30
CAWRTALEAFF
TGTGCCTGGAGGACAGCTCTTGAAGCTTTCTTT
>-|18|-|TRBJ1-2|TRBV4-1
CASSLITGSSLWAYGYTF
TGCGCCAGCAGCCTAATTACGGGGAGCTCCTTGTGGGCCTATGGCTACACCTTC
>TRBD2|15|-|TRBJ2-7|TRBV6-5
CASSYGTSGGSQQYF
TGTGCCAGCAGTTACGGGACTAGCGGGGGGTCGCAACAGTACTTC
>TRBD2|20|-|TRBJ2-1|TRBV5-1
CASSPRLAGGSKLVYNEQFF
TGCGCCAGCAGCCCGCGACTAGCGGGGGGATCGAAGCTAGTATACAATGAGCAGTTCTTC
>-|14|-|TRBJ1-1|TRBV18
CASSILEMNTEAFF
TGTGCCAGCTCAATTCTGGAGATGAACACTGAAGCTTTCTTT
>-|11|-|TRBJ1-1|TRBV27
CASRRSDRAFF
TGTGCCAGCAGGCGGAGCGACAGAGCTTTCTTT
>TRBD2|14|-|TRBJ2-3|TRBV5-1
CASSSRTSEDTQYF
TGCGCCAGCAGCTCCCGGACTAGCGAAGATACGCAGTATTTT
>-|15|-|TRBJ2-2|TRBV7-3
CASSRMTANTGELFF
TGTGCCAGCAGCCGGATGACAGCCAACACCGGGGAGCTGTTTTTT
>-|15|few|TRBJ2-6|TRBV5-1
CASSFAGAGANVLTF
TGCGCCAGCAGCTTTGCCGGGGCTGGGGCCAACGTCCTGACTTTC
>TRBD1|16|-|TRBJ2-2|TRBV9
CASSVWDSLNTGELFF
TGTGCCAGCAGCGTTTGGGACAGCTTGAACACCGGGGAGCTGTTTTTT
>TRBD1|14|-|TRBJ1-2|TRBV7-2
CASSPRQGRNGYTF
TGTGCCAGCAGCCCAAGACAGGGGAGGAATGGCTACACCTTC